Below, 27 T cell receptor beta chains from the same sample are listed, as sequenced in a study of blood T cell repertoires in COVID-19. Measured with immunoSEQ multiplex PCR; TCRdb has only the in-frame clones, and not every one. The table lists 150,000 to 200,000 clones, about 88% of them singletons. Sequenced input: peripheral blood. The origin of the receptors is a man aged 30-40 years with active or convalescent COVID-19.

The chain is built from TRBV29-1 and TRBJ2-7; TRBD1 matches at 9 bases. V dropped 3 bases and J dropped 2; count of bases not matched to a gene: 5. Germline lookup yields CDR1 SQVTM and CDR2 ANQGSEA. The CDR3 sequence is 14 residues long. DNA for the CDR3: TGCAGCGTTGAGGACAGGGGCTCGACCTACGAGCAGTACTTC. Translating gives CSVEDRGSTYEQYF.

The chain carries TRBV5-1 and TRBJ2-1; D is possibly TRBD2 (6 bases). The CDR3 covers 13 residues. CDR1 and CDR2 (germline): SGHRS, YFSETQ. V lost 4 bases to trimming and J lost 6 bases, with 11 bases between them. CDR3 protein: CASSPGVRNEQFF. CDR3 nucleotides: TGCGCCAGCAGCCCGGGGGTGCGCAATGAGCAGTTCTTC.

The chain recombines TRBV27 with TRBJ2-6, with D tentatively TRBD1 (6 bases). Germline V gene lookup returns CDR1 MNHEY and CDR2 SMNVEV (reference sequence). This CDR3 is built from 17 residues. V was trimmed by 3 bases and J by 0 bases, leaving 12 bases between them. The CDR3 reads CASSFRQVYSGANVLTF. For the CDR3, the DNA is TGTGCCAGCAGTTTTCGACAGGTCTACTCTGGGGCCAACGTCCTGACTTTC.

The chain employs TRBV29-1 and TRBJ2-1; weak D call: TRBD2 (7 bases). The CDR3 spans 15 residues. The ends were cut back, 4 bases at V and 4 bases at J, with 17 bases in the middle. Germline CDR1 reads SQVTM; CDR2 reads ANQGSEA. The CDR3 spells CSVARGAGLYNEQFF. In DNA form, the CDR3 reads TGCAGCGTTGCCCGGGGGGCGGGCTTATACAATGAGCAGTTCTTC.

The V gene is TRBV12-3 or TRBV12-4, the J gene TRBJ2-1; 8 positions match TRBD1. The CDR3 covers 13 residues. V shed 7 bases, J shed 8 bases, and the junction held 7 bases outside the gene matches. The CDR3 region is CASTKDRVHEQFF. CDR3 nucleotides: TGTGCCAGCACCAAGGACAGGGTGCATGAGCAGTTCTTC.

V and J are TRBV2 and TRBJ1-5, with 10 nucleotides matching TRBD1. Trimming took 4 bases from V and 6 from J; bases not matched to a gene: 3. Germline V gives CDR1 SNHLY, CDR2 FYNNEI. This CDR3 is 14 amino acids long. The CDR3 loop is CASSGQGAGQPQHF. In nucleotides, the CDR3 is TGTGCCAGCAGTGGACAGGGGGCAGGTCAGCCCCAGCATTTT.

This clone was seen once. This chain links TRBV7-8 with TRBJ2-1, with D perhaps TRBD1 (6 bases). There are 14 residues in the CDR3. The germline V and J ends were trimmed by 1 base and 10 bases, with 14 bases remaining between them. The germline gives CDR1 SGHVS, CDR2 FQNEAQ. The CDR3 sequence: CASSLGRGQGEQFF. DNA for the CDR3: TGTGCCAGCAGCTTAGGGAGAGGGCAGGGGGAGCAGTTCTTC.

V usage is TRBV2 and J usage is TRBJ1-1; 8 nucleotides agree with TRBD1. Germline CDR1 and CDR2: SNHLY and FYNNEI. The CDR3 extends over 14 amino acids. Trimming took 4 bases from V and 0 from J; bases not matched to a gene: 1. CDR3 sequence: CASSGQGLNTEAFF. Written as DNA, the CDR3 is TGTGCCAGCAGTGGACAGGGGTTGAACACTGAAGCTTTCTTT.

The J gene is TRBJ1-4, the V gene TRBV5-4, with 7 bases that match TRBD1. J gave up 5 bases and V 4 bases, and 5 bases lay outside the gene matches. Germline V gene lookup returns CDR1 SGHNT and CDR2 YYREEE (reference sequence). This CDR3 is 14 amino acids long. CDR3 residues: CASSPGQPNEKLFF. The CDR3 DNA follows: TGTGCCAGCAGCCCGGGACAGCCAAATGAAAAACTGTTTTTT.

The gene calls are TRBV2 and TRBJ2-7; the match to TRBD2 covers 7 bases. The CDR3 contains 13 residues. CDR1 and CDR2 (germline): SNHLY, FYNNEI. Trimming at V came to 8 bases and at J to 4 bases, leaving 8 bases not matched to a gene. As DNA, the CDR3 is TGTGCCAGCGGCGACGGCGGGAGATACGAGCAGTACTTC. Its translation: CASGDGGRYEQYF.

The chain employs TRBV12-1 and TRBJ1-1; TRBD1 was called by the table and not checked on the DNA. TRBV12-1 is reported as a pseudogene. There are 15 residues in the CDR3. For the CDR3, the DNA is TGTGCCAGCAGCTTTGCACGGGACATAAACACTGAAGCTTTCTTT. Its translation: CASSFARDINTEAFF.

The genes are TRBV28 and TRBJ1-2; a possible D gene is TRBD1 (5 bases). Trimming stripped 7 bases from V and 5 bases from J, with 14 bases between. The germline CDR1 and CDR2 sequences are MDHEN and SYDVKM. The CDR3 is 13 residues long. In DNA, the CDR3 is TGTGCCAGCAACCAGGCCCCAGGGTATGGCTACACCTTC. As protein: CASNQAPGYGYTF.

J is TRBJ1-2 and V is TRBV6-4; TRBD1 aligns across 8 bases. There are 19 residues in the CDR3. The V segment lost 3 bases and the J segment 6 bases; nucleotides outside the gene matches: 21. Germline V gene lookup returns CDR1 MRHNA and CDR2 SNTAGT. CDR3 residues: CASSEMYGQGSAGGDGYTF. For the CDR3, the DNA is TGTGCCAGCAGTGAGATGTACGGACAGGGATCCGCTGGTGGTGATGGCTACACCTTC.

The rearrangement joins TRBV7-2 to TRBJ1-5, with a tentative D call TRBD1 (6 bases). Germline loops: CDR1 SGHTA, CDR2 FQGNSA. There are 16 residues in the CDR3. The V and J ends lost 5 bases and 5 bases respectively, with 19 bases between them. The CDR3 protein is CASSHLDSHRDQPQHF. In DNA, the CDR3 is TGTGCCAGCAGCCATCTGGACAGCCATCGAGATCAGCCCCAGCATTTT.

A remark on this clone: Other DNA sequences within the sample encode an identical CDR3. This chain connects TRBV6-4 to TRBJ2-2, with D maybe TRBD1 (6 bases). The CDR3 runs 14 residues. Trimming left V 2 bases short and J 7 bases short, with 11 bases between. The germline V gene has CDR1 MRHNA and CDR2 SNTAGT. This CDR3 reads CASSDNRESGELFF. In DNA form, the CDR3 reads TGTGCCAGCAGTGACAACAGGGAGAGCGGGGAGCTGTTTTTT.

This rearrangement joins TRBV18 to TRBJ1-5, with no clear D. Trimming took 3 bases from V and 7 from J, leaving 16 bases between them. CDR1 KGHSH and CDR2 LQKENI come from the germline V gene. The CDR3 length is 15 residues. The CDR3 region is CASSPSSGGHQPQHF. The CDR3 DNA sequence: TGTGCCAGCTCACCTTCGTCGGGAGGGCACCAGCCCCAGCATTTT. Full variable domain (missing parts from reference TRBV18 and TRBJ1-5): NAGVMQNPRHLVRRRGQEARLRCSPMKGHSHVYWYRQLPEEGLKFMVYLQKENIIDESGMPKERFSAEFPKEGPSILRIQQVVRGDSAAYFCASSPSSGGHQPQHFGDGTRLSIL.

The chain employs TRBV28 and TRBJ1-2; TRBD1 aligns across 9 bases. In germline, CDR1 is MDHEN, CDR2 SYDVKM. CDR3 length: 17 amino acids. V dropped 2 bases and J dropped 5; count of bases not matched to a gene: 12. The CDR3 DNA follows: TGTGCCAGCAGTTTAGTCGGGACAGGGATAGTTTTATATGGCTACACCTTC. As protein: CASSLVGTGIVLYGYTF.

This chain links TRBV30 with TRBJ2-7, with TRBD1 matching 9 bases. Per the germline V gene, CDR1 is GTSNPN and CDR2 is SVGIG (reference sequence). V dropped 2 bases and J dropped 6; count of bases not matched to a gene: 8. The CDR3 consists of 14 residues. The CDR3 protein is CAWSKGQGPAEQYF. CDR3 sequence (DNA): TGTGCCTGGAGTAAGGGACAGGGCCCGGCCGAGCAGTACTTC.

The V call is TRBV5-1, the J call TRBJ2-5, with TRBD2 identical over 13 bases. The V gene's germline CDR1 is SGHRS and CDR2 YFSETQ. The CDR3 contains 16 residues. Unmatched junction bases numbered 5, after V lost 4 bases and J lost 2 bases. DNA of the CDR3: TGCGCCAGCAGCCATGGGACTAGCGGGAATCAAGAGACCCAGTACTTC. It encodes CASSHGTSGNQETQYF.

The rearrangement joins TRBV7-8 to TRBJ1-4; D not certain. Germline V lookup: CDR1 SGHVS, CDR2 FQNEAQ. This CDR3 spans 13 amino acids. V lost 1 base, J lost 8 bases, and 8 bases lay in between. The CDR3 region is CASSLEPGEKLFF. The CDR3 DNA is TGTGCCAGCAGCTTAGAGCCAGGCGAAAAACTGTTTTTT.

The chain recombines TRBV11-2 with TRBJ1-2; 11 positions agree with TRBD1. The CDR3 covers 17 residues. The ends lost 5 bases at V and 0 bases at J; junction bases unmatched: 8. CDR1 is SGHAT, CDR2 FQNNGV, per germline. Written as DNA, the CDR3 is TGTGCCAGCAGCCCCATCGGGACAGGGGGTTCTAACTATGGCTACACCTTC. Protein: CASSPIGTGGSNYGYTF.

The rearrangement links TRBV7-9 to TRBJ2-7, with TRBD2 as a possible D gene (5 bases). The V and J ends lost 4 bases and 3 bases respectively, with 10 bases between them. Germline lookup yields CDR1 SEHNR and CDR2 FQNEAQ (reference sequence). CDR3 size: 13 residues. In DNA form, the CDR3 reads TGTGCCAGCAGCTCGGGATACCTCTACGAGCAGTACTTC. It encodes CASSSGYLYEQYF.

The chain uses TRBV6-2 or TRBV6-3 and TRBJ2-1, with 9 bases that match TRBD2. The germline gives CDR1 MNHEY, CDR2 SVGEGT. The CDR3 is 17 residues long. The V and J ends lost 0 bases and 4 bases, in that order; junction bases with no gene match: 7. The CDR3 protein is CASSYSPPSGIYNEQFF. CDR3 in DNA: TGTGCCAGCAGTTACTCCCCGCCTAGCGGGATTTACAATGAGCAGTTCTTC.

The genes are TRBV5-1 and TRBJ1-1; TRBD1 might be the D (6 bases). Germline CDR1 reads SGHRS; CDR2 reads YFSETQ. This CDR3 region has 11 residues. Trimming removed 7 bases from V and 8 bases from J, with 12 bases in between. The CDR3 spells CASGGGTEAFF. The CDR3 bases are TGCGCCAGCGGCGGGGGGACAGAAGCTTTCTTT.

The CDR3 protein is CASSLVKNTEAFF. The CDR3 DNA reads TGTGCCAGCAGCTTAGTTAAGAACACTGAAGCTTTCTTT. The V and J genes are TRBV7-8 and TRBJ1-1, with D uncertain. CDR3 length equals 13 residues. Looked up from germline, CDR1 is SGHVS and CDR2 is FQNEAQ. Trimming stripped 1 base from V and 1 base from J, with 4 bases between.

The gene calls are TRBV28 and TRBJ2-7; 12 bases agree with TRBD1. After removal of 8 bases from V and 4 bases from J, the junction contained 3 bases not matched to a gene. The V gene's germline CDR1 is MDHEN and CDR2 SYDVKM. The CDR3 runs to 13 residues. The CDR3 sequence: CASRGQGAYEQYV. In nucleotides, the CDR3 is TGTGCCAGCCGGGGACAGGGGGCGTACGAGCAGTACGTC.

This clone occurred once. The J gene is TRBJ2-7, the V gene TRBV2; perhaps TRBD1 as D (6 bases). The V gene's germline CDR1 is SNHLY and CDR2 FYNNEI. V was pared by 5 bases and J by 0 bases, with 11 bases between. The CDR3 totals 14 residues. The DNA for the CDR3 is TGTGCCAGCAGTCAACAGGGCCCCTCCTACGAGCAGTACTTC. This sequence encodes CASSQQGPSYEQYF.